This entry lists 28 T cell receptor beta chains sequenced from one sample in a study of spatial heterogeneity in lung cancer. TCRdb fed the 5' RACE reads into MiXCR, producing one record per CDR3 protein. The sample yields 95,000 to 130,000 distinct CDR3 sequences, 12% seen once. Time point of the sample: blood at routine non-recurrence follow-up after resection. Whole RNA obtained from tumor, nontumor lung or frozen PBMC underwent sequencing without sorting. The sample consisted of PBMCs, taken at follow-up. These receptors all come from a male donor with early-stage non-small cell lung cancer.

The chain is built from TRBV4-1 and TRBJ2-7; 8 bases map to TRBD2. Germline CDR1 MGHRA, CDR2 YSYEKL. CDR3 length equals 14 residues. The J segment lost 2 bases and the V segment lost 2 bases, leaving 2 bases of the junction unmatched. CDR3 coding DNA: TGCGCCAGCAGCCAAACGGGGGGGCCCTACGAGCAGTACTTC. The encoded protein is CASSQTGGPYEQYF.

The chain employs TRBV11-2 and TRBJ2-1; TRBD1 is a possible D gene (6 bases). Trimming took off 3 bases at V and 8 bases at J, with 14 bases between the two ends. Germline assignment: CDR1 SGHAT and CDR2 FQNNGV. The CDR3 totals 14 residues. The CDR3 spells CASSFRQEGDEQFF. In DNA form, the CDR3 reads TGTGCCAGCAGCTTCCGACAGGAAGGCGATGAGCAGTTCTTC.

This clonotype came up a few times. The rearrangement links TRBV10-3 to TRBJ2-3, with D tentatively TRBD2 (5 bases). The V end was cut by 0 bases, the J end by 2 bases, with 9 bases between. The CDR3 has 15 amino acids. CDR1 ENHRY and CDR2 SYGVKD come from the germline V gene. CDR3 amino acids: CAISESTTDTDTQYF. CDR3 sequence (DNA): TGTGCCATCAGTGAGTCGACTACGGACACAGATACGCAGTATTTT.

In its sample, this clonotype was seen a few times. V gene TRBV11-2 combines with J gene TRBJ2-3; D unclear. Per the germline V gene, CDR1 is SGHAT and CDR2 is FQNNGV. Deletions cut 0 bases from V and 1 base from J, with 14 bases between. The CDR3 is 17 residues long. CDR3 sequence: CASSLDSTALGTDTQYF. In nucleotides, the CDR3 is TGTGCCAGCAGCTTAGACTCAACGGCCCTTGGCACAGATACGCAGTATTTT.

At least ten counts were recorded for this clonotype. The genes are TRBV29-1 and TRBJ2-2; 8 bases match TRBD1. Germline CDR1 is SQVTM and CDR2 is ANQGSEA. The CDR3 is 14 residues long. J lost 4 bases, V lost 6 bases, and 7 bases had no gene match. This CDR3 reads CSVSGQGSTGELFF. The CDR3 bases are TGCAGCGTCTCCGGACAGGGTAGCACCGGGGAGCTGTTTTTT.

The chain employs TRBV10-1 and TRBJ1-1; perhaps TRBD1 as D (5 bases). The germline V gene has CDR1 WNHNN and CDR2 SYGVQD (reference sequence). The CDR3 spans 14 residues. Trimming removed 7 bases from V and 2 bases from J, with 14 bases in between. CDR3 nucleotides: TGCGCCAGCAAACCTGGGGGATACAACACTGAAGCTTTCTTT. It yields the protein CASKPGGYNTEAFF.

The rearrangement links TRBV5-1 to TRBJ2-7; D is unclear. CDR1 is SGHRS, CDR2 YFSETQ, per germline. This CDR3 region has 13 residues. The V end was cut by 6 bases, the J end by 1 base, with 11 bases between. CDR3 in DNA: TGCGCCAGCACCCCGGGCGGTTCCTACGAGCAGTACTTC. It translates to CASTPGGSYEQYF.

This chain uses TRBV9 with TRBJ1-6; D possibly corresponds to TRBD1 (5 bases). Trimming pared 0 bases from V and 10 bases from J, leaving 11 bases between. Germline lookup yields CDR1 SGDLS and CDR2 YYNGEE. CDR3 size: 14 residues. The CDR3 coding sequence is TGTGCCAGCAGCGTAGATCAGGGTCGATCACCCCTCCACTTT. This translates into CASSVDQGRSPLHF.

This clonotype was picked up many times. This chain uses TRBV4-3 with TRBJ2-5; D is uncertain. The CDR3 loop spans 13 amino acids. Germline V gene data show CDR1 as LGHNA and CDR2 as YSLEER. V gave up 1 base and J gave up 5 bases, with 8 bases separating them. In nucleotides, the CDR3 is TGCGCCAGCAGCCAAGGAGTAATGGAGACCCAGTACTTC. This codes for CASSQGVMETQYF.

At least ten counts were recorded for this clonotype. The V and J genes are TRBV15 and TRBJ2-3; 10 bases agree with TRBD2. Per germline, CDR1 LNHNV and CDR2 YYDKDF (reference sequence). The CDR3 is 17 residues long. V was pared by 1 base and J by 2 bases, with 6 bases of the junction left unmatched. CDR3 region: CATSRGTSGRITDTQYF. The CDR3 DNA is TGTGCCACCAGCAGAGGGACTAGCGGTCGGATCACAGATACGCAGTATTTT.

Only a few counts were recorded for this clonotype. The genes are TRBV7-2 and TRBJ2-5; 12 positions match TRBD2. Germline V gives CDR1 SGHTA, CDR2 FQGNSA. V was pared by 5 bases and J by 4 bases, with 8 bases of the junction left unmatched. The CDR3 runs to 16 residues. The CDR3 sequence: CASSMTSGGLGETQYF. CDR3 in DNA: TGTGCCAGCAGCATGACTAGCGGGGGATTAGGAGAGACCCAGTACTTC.

This clonotype has ten or more counts. CDR3 nucleotide sequence: TGTGCCAGCAGCGTAAGGGCAGGAACCGGGGAGCTGTTTTTT. Its translation is CASSVRAGTGELFF. The rearrangement joins TRBV9 to TRBJ2-2; D call uncertain. Germline-derived CDR1 and CDR2 are SGDLS and YYNGEE. The length of the CDR3 is 14 residues. V lost 1 base and J 5 bases, leaving 9 bases between the germline ends.

This clonotype was counted many times. The V call is TRBV18, the J call TRBJ1-5; a weak D match, TRBD1 (6 bases). This CDR3 contains 13 residues. V was cut by 2 bases and J by 7 bases, with 9 bases left in between. Looked up from germline, CDR1 is KGHSH and CDR2 is LQKENI. The CDR3 sequence is CASSPAQGQPQHF. The CDR3 coding sequence is TGTGCCAGCTCACCAGCACAGGGCCAGCCCCAGCATTTT.

This clonotype appeared many times. The chain recombines TRBV12-3 or TRBV12-4 with TRBJ1-1; D not certain. This CDR3 is built from 13 residues. V lost 1 base to trimming and J lost 1 base, with 4 bases between them. For the CDR3, the DNA is TGTGCCAGCAGTTTAGGAAAGAACACTGAAGCTTTCTTT. Protein product: CASSLGKNTEAFF.

The chain is built from TRBV4-3 and TRBJ2-5; 13 nucleotides line up with TRBD2. Germline V gene sequence: CDR1 LGHNA, CDR2 YSLEER. The length of the CDR3 is 19 residues. The V segment lost 2 bases and the J segment 1 base; nucleotides outside the gene matches: 10. CDR3 protein: CASSQTSGTSGDPQETQYF. The CDR3 region has the DNA TGCGCCAGCAGCCAAACCAGCGGGACTAGCGGGGACCCCCAAGAGACCCAGTACTTC.

The chain joins TRBV7-9 to TRBJ1-1; D is undetermined. The V gene's germline CDR1 is SEHNR and CDR2 FQNEAQ (reference sequence). The CDR3 covers 15 residues. V lost 1 base, J lost 0 bases, and 9 bases lay in between. The CDR3 spells CASSLVGPMNTEAFF. For the CDR3, the DNA is TGTGCCAGCAGCTTAGTAGGGCCTATGAACACTGAAGCTTTCTTT.

This rearrangement joins TRBV20-1 to TRBJ2-3; 11 positions agree with TRBD2. Germline values: CDR1 DFQATT, CDR2 SNEGSKA (reference sequence). The CDR3 contains 17 residues. V was pared by 4 bases and J by 7 bases, with 16 bases of the junction left unmatched. The CDR3 region is CSAKIPLLAGAIYTQYF. DNA of the CDR3: TGCAGTGCTAAAATCCCCCTACTAGCGGGGGCAATATATACGCAGTATTTT.

The chain combines TRBV5-1 with TRBJ2-6, with D perhaps matching TRBD2 (6 bases). This CDR3 is 17 amino acids long. CDR1 is SGHRS, CDR2 YFSETQ, per germline. The V gene lost 4 bases and the J gene lost 0 bases, with 14 bases spanning the gap. The CDR3 DNA reads TGCGCCAGCAGCCGGGACGGGGGAGGCTCTGGGGCCAACGTCCTGACTTTC. Translating it yields CASSRDGGGSGANVLTF.

The chain links TRBV27 to TRBJ1-6; D not resolved. The V end was cut by 5 bases, the J end by 6 bases, with 11 bases between. Germline values: CDR1 MNHEY, CDR2 SMNVEV (reference sequence). The CDR3 length is 14 residues. CDR3 coding DNA: TGTGCCAGCAGTCAAGGGTTTAGTAATTCACCCCTCCACTTT. It codes for CASSQGFSNSPLHF.

This clonotype came up a few times. V usage is TRBV6-5 and J usage is TRBJ1-5; possible D gene TRBD1, 5 bases. This CDR3 contains 13 residues. Looked up from germline, CDR1 is MNHEY and CDR2 is SVGAGI. Trimming left V 6 bases short and J 5 bases short, with 11 bases between. The CDR3 region has the DNA TGTGCCAGCAGGCCAGGGTTGTATCAGCCCCAGCATTTT. It codes for CASRPGLYQPQHF.

This clonotype was counted only a few times. V and J are TRBV20-1 and TRBJ2-5; weak D call: TRBD2 (6 bases). V dropped 1 base and J dropped 9 bases, with 15 bases sitting between them. This CDR3 contains 13 residues. Germline V gene data show CDR1 as DFQATT and CDR2 as SNEGSKA (reference sequence). The CDR3 nucleotides read TGCAGTGCTAGAGTTGCAGGTTGGGGGGCCCAGTACTTC. Translating it yields CSARVAGWGAQYF.

A few counts support this clonotype. This chain uses TRBV5-4 with TRBJ1-6; D is perhaps TRBD1 (6 bases). Between the trimmed V and J ends, which lost 4 bases and 14 bases, there was a span of 19 bases. The germline V gene encodes CDR1 SGHNT and CDR2 YYREEE (reference sequence). The CDR3 covers 14 residues. CDR3 loop: CASSPQGLYRALHF. The CDR3 bases are TGTGCCAGCAGCCCGCAGGGGTTGTATCGTGCCCTCCACTTT.

This clonotype was recorded many times. The chain couples TRBV6-2 or TRBV6-3 to TRBJ2-7; TRBD2 matches at 13 bases. With V trimmed by 4 bases and J by 2 bases, 11 bases remained unmatched. The V gene's germline CDR1 is MNHEY and CDR2 SVGEGT. This CDR3 comprises 18 residues. The CDR3: CASSLPPGLAGLTYEQYF. The CDR3 nucleotides are TGTGCCAGCAGTTTACCTCCGGGACTAGCGGGGTTAACCTACGAGCAGTACTTC.

This clonotype has at least ten counts. This chain connects TRBV29-1 to TRBJ1-5; D is uncertain. Germline CDR1 and CDR2: SQVTM and ANQGSEA. Trimming removed 4 bases at V and 0 bases at J, with 7 bases between. The CDR3 spans 13 residues. The CDR3 region has the DNA TGCAGCGTTGGGTCCAATAGCAATCAGCCCCAGCATTTT. Translating it yields CSVGSNSNQPQHF. Filled out from reference TRBV29-1 and TRBJ1-5, the complete variable domain reads SAVISQKPSRDICQRGTSLTIQCQVDSQVTMMFWYRQQPGQSLTLIATANQGSEATYESGFVIDKFPISRPNLTFSTLTVSNMSPEDSSIYLCSVGSNSNQPQHFGDGTRLSIL.

This clonotype appeared many times. V gene TRBV29-1 combines with J gene TRBJ2-5; D unresolved. This CDR3 is 11 amino acids long. With 3 bases removed from V and 5 bases from J, the gap between germline ends came to 7 bases. Germline CDR1 and CDR2: SQVTM and ANQGSEA. The CDR3 DNA sequence: TGCAGCGTTGAGAAAGGGGAGACCCAGTACTTC. It is translated as CSVEKGETQYF.

This sequence joins TRBV7-2 and TRBJ1-5; tentatively, D is TRBD1 (6 bases). The germline V gene encodes CDR1 SGHTA and CDR2 FQGNSA. V shed 2 bases and J shed 6 bases, with 11 bases lying between them. This CDR3 region has 14 residues. For the CDR3, the DNA is TGTGCCAGCAGCTTACCCGGACAGCCTCAGCCCCAGCATTTT. Encoded protein: CASSLPGQPQPQHF.

This clonotype has a handful of counts. This rearrangement joins TRBV5-1 to TRBJ1-1; D gene uncertain. Germline values: CDR1 SGHRS, CDR2 YFSETQ. This CDR3 contains 14 residues. Trimming removed 1 base at V and 0 bases at J, with 7 bases between. As DNA, the CDR3 is TGCGCCAGCAGCTTGAGTTCTTTGAACACTGAAGCTTTCTTT. This gives the protein CASSLSSLNTEAFF.

V gene TRBV7-6 combines with J gene TRBJ2-2; D assignment may be TRBD1 or TRBD2 (6 bases each). There are 12 residues in the CDR3. The germline CDR1 and CDR2 sequences are SGHVS and FNYEAQ. The V end was cut by 11 bases, the J end by 4 bases, with 11 bases between. The CDR3 sequence: CAWGALTGELFF. The CDR3 coding sequence is TGTGCCTGGGGGGCCCTCACCGGGGAGCTGTTTTTT.